The rows below give T cell receptor beta chains drawn from one sample of a study of blood T cell repertoires in COVID-19. Produced via immunoSEQ multiplex PCR; TCRdb's table is partial and in-frame only. Among some 130,000 clones listed, roughly 89% were seen once. Sequencing was performed on peripheral blood. The receptors were sampled from a man in his fifties or sixties with COVID-19, enrolled during active disease. Each CDR3 is given with its conserved first and last residue. D genes are given only for firm matches. Not every row has a clone size; where given, it reads once, few, many or a size class.

clone size	V gene	D gene	J gene	CDR3 DNA	CDR3 protein
NA	TRBV5-1	NA	TRBJ1-4	TGCGCCAGCAGCTTGGGACAGACGATCGCAACTAATGAAAAACTGTTTTTT	CASSLGQTIATNEKLFF
once	TRBV2	NA	TRBJ1-1	TGTGCCAGCAGTCCGCGACAGGCGAACACTGAAGCTTTCTTT	CASSPRQANTEAFF
few	TRBV6-2/TRBV6-3	NA	TRBJ1-6	TGTGCCAGCAGTCGGCCGGGAAGTCCTTCACCCCTCCACTTT	CASSRPGSPSPLHF
NA	TRBV5-5	NA	TRBJ2-1	TGTGCCAGCAGCTTGGGTGGGCCGCGTAATGAGCAGTTCTTC	CASSLGGPRNEQFF
NA	TRBV5-1	TRBD1	TRBJ1-2	TGCGCCAGCAGCTGGGGACAGGACTATGGCTACACCTTC	CASSWGQDYGYTF
NA	TRBV7-9	NA	TRBJ2-7	TGTGCCAGCAGCTTAGCCTCAGGACAGTTCTACGAGCAGTACTTC	CASSLASGQFYEQYF
NA	TRBV6-5	NA	TRBJ2-6	TGTGCCAGCAGCCAACAGGACTCTGGGGCCAACGTCCTGACTTTC	CASSQQDSGANVLTF
once	TRBV5-6	TRBD1	TRBJ1-1	TGTGCCAGCGTTGGACAGGGGAACACTGAAGCTTTCTTT	CASVGQGNTEAFF
NA	TRBV28	TRBD1	TRBJ1-6	TGTGCCAGCAGTGCCCAGGGGGTCTTTAATTCACCCCTCCACTTT	CASSAQGVFNSPLHF
NA	TRBV11-3	NA	TRBJ2-1	TGTGCCAGCAGCGACAGGTACAATGAGCAGTTCTTC	CASSDRYNEQFF
NA	TRBV7-6	NA	TRBJ2-3	TGTGCCAGCAGCTTAGAGGGGGTTGGCACAGATACGCAGTATTTT	CASSLEGVGTDTQYF
NA	TRBV7-2	NA	TRBJ1-1	TGTGCCAGCAGCTTCGCCCGGGTAGACACTGAAGCTTTCTTT	CASSFARVDTEAFF
few	TRBV6-5	NA	TRBJ1-1	TGTGCCAGCAGTTACTCTACTCCCAGGTCTGAAGCTTTCTTT	CASSYSTPRSEAFF
NA	TRBV5-6	TRBD1	TRBJ2-7	TGTGCCAGCAGCCGGGACAGGGGTTACGAGCAGTACTTC	CASSRDRGYEQYF
NA	TRBV5-1	NA	TRBJ2-1	TGCGCCAGCAGCCACAGGAGGGCTGGGTTTAACTACAATGAGCAGTTCTTC	CASSHRRAGFNYNEQFF
NA	TRBV2	NA	TRBJ2-5	TGTGCCAGCAGCAGGGGGAGGCGTGAGACCCAGTACTTC	CASSRGRRETQYF
NA	TRBV11-2	TRBD1	TRBJ2-7	TGTGCCAGCAGAGTCACGGGACAGGGCTCCTACGAGCAGTACTTC	CASRVTGQGSYEQYF
NA	TRBV6-1	TRBD1	TRBJ1-5	TGTGCCAGCAGTAAAGGACAGGGGGCCGTGCGTACCAATCAGCCCCAGCATTTT	CASSKGQGAVRTNQPQHF
NA	TRBV25-1	TRBD1	TRBJ1-1	TGTGCCAGCAAGGCAGGGGGGAACACTGAAGCTTTCTTT	CASKAGGNTEAFF
NA	TRBV27	TRBD2	TRBJ2-1	TGTGCCAGCAGTTTTTCGGCGGGGGGCTCCTACAATGAGCAGTTCTTC	CASSFSAGGSYNEQFF